The rows below give T cell receptor beta chains drawn from one sample of a study of CD8 T cells in ankylosing spondylitis. TCRdb recomputed calls from the 5' RACE reads with MiXCR, one row per CDR3 protein. This table holds more than 500,000 distinct CDR3 sequences, roughly 5% found once. The sequenced sample consisted of blood, either unsorted or a sorted T cell fraction (not recorded which). These receptor sequences come from a male donor with ankylosing spondylitis. CDR3s include the opening cysteine and the closing phenylalanine or tryptophan. The D gene is left open where the match is weak. A clone size is listed for some rows: how often the clone was seen (once, few, many), or a class if it is expanded.

j_call	clone_size	v_call	d_call	cdr3_nt	cdr3_aa
TRBJ1-1	many	TRBV10-3	TRBD1	TGTGCCATCAGGGGGACAGGTGGATTTGAAGCTTTCTTT	CAIRGTGGFEAFF
TRBJ1-1	many	TRBV20-1	TRBD1	TGCAGTGGTCAGGGGGACACTGAAGCTTTCTTT	CSGQGDTEAFF
TRBJ2-1	many	TRBV20-1	TRBD2	TGCAGTGCTAAGGATCTAGCGGGGAGAGTAGAGCAGTTCTTC	CSAKDLAGRVEQFF
TRBJ2-7	many	TRBV14	.	TGTGCCAGCAGCCATGCAATAGGGACCAATTCCTACGAGCAGTACTTC	CASSHAIGTNSYEQYF
TRBJ2-5	many	TRBV13	.	TGTGCCAGCAGCCCAACCGGGATTAGGGGGACCCAGTACTTC	CASSPTGIRGTQYF
TRBJ1-2	many	TRBV20-1	.	TGCAGTGCTAGAAGGGGAGGGAGAGCCGGAGGTGGGGGCTACACCTTC	CSARRGGRAGGGGYTF
TRBJ2-7	many	TRBV5-5	.	TGTGCCAGCAGCGGGTTCAGGGATTACGAGCAGTACTTC	CASSGFRDYEQYF
TRBJ2-1	many	TRBV4-3	TRBD2	TGCGCCAGCAGCCAAGGGGAACTAGCGGGAGTTGCTGAGCAGTTCTTC	CASSQGELAGVAEQFF
TRBJ1-1	many	TRBV7-9	.	TGTGCCAGCAGCACCAGGGGGAACACTGAAGCTTTCTTT	CASSTRGNTEAFF
TRBJ2-7	few	TRBV7-2	.	TGTGCCAGCAGCTTAATGGTCACCGTCTACGAGCAGTACTTC	CASSLMVTVYEQYF
TRBJ2-3	many	TRBV7-8	TRBD1	TGTGCCAGCAGGGGACAGGGGTCCCATACGCAGTATTTT	CASRGQGSHTQYF
TRBJ2-7	.	TRBV18	.	TGTGCCAGCTCCCAGACTAGTTACGAGCAGTACTTC	CASSQTSYEQYF
TRBJ1-2	many	TRBV9	.	TGTGCCAGCAATGGGGGCGGACCCACTAACTATGGCTACACCTTC	CASNGGGPTNYGYTF
TRBJ1-6	many	TRBV30	.	TGTGCCTGGAGCCTCAAATGGGGTATCGGTAATTCACCCCTCCACTTT	CAWSLKWGIGNSPLHF
TRBJ2-7	many	TRBV20-1	.	TGCAGTGCAAGGAGTCCCTCCTACGAGCAGTACTTC	CSARSPSYEQYF
TRBJ2-4	many	TRBV5-4	.	TGTGCCAGCAGCTTGGCCCAATCGAATGCAGGGCCCCCAGGCAGAAACATTCAGTACTTC	CASSLAQSNAGPPGRNIQYF
TRBJ2-5	many	TRBV20-1	TRBD2	TGCAGTGCTAGAGATAGTCGCGGGGGGGAGACCCAGTACTTC	CSARDSRGGETQYF
TRBJ2-2	many	TRBV10-3	TRBD1	TGTGCCATCAAGACGACGACAGGGTCGAACACCGGGGAGCTGTTTTTT	CAIKTTTGSNTGELFF
TRBJ2-5	many	TRBV15	.	TGTGCCACCAGCAGAGATCCCCAGCGACAAGAGACCCAGTACTTC	CATSRDPQRQETQYF
TRBJ2-7	many	TRBV29-1	.	TGCAGCGCCCGACAGTTAAGCTCCTACGAGCAGTACTTC	CSARQLSSYEQYF
TRBJ1-1	.	TRBV3-1	.	TGTGCCAGCAGCCAATCGACAGTTGCAAATGAAGCTTTCTTT	CASSQSTVANEAFF
TRBJ2-2	many	TRBV10-2	TRBD2	TGCGCCAGCAGTGTTCTAGCGGGAGTTAACACCGGGGAGCTGTTTTTT	CASSVLAGVNTGELFF
TRBJ1-4	few	TRBV4-2	.	TGTGCCAGCAGCCAAGATCCTACAGGAACGACTAATGAAAAACTGTTTTTT	CASSQDPTGTTNEKLFF